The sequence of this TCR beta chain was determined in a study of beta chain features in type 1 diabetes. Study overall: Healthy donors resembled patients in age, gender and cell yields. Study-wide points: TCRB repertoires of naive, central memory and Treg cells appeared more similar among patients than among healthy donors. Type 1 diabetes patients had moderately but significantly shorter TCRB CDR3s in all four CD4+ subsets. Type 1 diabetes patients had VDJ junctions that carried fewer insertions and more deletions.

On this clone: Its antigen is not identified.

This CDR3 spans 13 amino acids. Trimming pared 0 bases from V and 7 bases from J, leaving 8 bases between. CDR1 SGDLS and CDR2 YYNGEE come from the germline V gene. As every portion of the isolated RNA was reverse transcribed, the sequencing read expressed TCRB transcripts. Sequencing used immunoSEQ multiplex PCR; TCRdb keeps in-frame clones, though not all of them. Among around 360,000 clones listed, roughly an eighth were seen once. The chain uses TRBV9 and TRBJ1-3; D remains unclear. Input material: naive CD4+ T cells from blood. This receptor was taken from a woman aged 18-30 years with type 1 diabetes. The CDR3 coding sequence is TGTGCCAGCAGCGTAGAGGGCGGGAACACCATATATTTT. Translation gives CASSVEGGNTIYF. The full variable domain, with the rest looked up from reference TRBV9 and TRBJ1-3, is DSGVTQTPKHLITATGQRVTLRCSPRSGDLSVYWYQQSLDQGLQFLIQYYNGEERAKGNILERFSAQQFPDLHSELNLSSLELGDSALYFCASSVEGGNTIYFGEGSWLTVV.